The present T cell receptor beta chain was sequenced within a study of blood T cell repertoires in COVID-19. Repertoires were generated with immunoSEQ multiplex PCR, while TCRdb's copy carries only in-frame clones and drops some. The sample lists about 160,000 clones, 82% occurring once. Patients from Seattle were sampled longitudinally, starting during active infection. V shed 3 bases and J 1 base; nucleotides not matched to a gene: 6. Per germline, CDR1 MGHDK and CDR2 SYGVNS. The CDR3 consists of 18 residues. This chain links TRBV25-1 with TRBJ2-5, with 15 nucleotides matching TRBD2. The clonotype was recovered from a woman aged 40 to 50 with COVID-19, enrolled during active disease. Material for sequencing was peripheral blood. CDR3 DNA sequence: TGTGCCAGCAGTGAGGTCCAGGGACTAGCGGGGGGCCAAGAGACCCAGTACTTC. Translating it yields CASSEVQGLAGGQETQYF. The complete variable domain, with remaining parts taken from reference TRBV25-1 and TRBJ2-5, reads EADIYQTPRYLVIGTGKKITLECSQTMGHDKMYWYQQDPGMELHLIHYSYGVNSTEKGDLSSESTVSRIRTEHFPLTLESARPSHTSQYLCASSEVQGLAGGQETQYFGPGTRLLVL.